This T cell receptor (beta chain) was captured by sequencing in a study of T cells after yellow fever vaccination. Study context: Fractions containing few cells were prepared with SMART-Seq v4 Ultra Low Input.

Between the trimmed V and J ends, which lost 1 base and 6 bases, there was a span of 20 bases. Per the germline V gene, CDR1 is MGHRA and CDR2 is YSYEKL. This CDR3 contains 17 residues. Via MiXCR, TCRdb re-called the 5' RACE reads, giving one row per CDR3 protein. In the table there are more than 95,000 distinct CDR3 sequences, approximately 7% of which are singletons. This clonotype was counted many times. Its cognate antigen is unknown. General study findings and limits: Any FACS-sorted repertoire could hold abundant clonotypes that contaminate it from the bulk population. Secondary responses were weaker yet peaked faster, day 5 versus 15. Booster samples showed a return of most primary-vaccination clones (about 96% CD4, 85% to 90% CD8).

The sequenced sample was CD4+ T cells sorted from PBMCs, obtained 10 days after the first yellow fever vaccination. The origin of this receptor is a man between 18 and 29 years old who received the YFV17D yellow fever vaccine. V and J are TRBV4-1 and TRBJ2-3, with a possible D match to TRBD2 (5 bases). The CDR3: CASSQVPEARGSDTQYF. CDR3 coding DNA: TGCGCCAGCAGCCAAGTCCCGGAGGCACGGGGTTCGGATACGCAGTATTTT.